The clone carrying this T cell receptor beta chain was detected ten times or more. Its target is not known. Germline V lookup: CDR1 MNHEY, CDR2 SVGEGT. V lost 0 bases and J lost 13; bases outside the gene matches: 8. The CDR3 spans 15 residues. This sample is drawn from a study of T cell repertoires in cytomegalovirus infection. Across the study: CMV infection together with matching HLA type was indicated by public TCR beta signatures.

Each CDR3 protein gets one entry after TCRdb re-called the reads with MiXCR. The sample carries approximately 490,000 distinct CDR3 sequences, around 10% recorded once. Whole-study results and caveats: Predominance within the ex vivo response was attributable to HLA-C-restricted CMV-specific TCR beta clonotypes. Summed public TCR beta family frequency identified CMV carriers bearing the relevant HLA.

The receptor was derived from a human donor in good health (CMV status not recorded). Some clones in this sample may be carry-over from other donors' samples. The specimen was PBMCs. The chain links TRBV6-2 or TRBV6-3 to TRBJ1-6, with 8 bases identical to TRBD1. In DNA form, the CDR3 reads TGTGCCAGCAGTTACTCCGACAGGGGAATTCACCCCCTCCACTTT. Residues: CASSYSDRGIHPLHF.